This T cell receptor (beta chain) was sequenced during a study of beta chain features in type 1 diabetes. The whole isolated RNA underwent reverse transcription, so sequencing captured expressed TCRB transcripts. Sequencing used immunoSEQ multiplex PCR; TCRdb keeps in-frame clones, though not all of them. The top ten clones hold roughly 1% of a sample with nearly 350,000 clones, roughly a tenth of them seen once. The sample holds many counts of this clone. The antigen remains unidentified. Within the sample, other DNA sequences also encode this same CDR3. Study observations and caveats: Cells with high TCR expression could be over-represented when cDNA is sequenced. In every one of the four CD4+ subsets, TCRB CDR3s were moderately but significantly shorter in Type 1 diabetes patients.

V was trimmed by 5 bases and J by 3 bases, leaving 2 bases between them. Germline CDR1 and CDR2: SEHNR and FQNEAQ (reference sequence). The CDR3 is 10 amino acids. A single heparinised blood sample, averaging approximately 116 mL, was obtained per donor. Naive, central memory, regulatory and stem cell-like memory cells within the CD4+ compartment were sorted using CD45RO/CCR7/CD25/CD127/CD95/CD27. Purity exceeded 95% in all sorted populations. The sample comprised central memory CD4+ T cells from blood. The source of this sequence is a man in his thirties or forties with type 1 diabetes. The chain combines TRBV7-9 with TRBJ2-7; D unclear. The CDR3 DNA reads TGTGCCAGCAGCAGCTACGAGCAGTACTTC. Translating it yields CASSSYEQYF.